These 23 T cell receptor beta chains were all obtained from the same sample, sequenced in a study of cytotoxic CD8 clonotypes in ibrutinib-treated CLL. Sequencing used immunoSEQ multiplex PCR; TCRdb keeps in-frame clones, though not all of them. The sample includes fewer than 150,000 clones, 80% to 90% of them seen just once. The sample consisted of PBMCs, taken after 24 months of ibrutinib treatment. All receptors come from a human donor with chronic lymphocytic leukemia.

CDR3 sequence (DNA): TGTGCCAGCAGCCGAACTAGGTCGGACACTGAAGCTTTCTTT. Its protein product is CASSRTRSDTEAFF. The V gene is TRBV6-6, the J gene TRBJ1-1; D not certain. The CDR3 is made up of 14 amino acids. V lost 6 bases and J 3 bases, leaving 14 bases between the germline ends. CDR1 is MNHNY and CDR2 is SVGAGI in the germline V gene (reference sequence).

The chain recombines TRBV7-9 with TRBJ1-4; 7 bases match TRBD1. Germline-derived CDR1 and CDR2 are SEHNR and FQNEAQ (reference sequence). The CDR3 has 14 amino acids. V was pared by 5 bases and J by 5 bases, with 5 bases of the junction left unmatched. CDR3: CASSEGQRNEKLFF. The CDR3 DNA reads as TGTGCCAGCAGCGAGGGACAGCGAAATGAAAAACTGTTTTTT.

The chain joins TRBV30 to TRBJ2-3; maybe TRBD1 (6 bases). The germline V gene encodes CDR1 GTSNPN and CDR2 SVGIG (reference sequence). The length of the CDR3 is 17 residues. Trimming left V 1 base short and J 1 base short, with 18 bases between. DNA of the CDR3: TGTGCCTGGAGTGCGCCGGCCCCAGGGGTGGGCACAGATACGCAGTATTTT. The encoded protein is CAWSAPAPGVGTDTQYF.

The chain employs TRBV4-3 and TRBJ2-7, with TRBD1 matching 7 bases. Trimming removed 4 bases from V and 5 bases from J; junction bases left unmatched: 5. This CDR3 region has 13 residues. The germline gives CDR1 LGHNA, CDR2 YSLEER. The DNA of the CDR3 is TGCGCCAGCAGCCCTGACAGGGCCGACGAGCAGTACTTC. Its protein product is CASSPDRADEQYF.

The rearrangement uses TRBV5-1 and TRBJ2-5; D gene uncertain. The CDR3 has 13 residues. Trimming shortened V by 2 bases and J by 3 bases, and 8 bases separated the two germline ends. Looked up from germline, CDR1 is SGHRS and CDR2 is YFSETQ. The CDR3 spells CASSFELKETQYF. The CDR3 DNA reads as TGCGCCAGCAGCTTCGAACTAAAAGAGACCCAGTACTTC.

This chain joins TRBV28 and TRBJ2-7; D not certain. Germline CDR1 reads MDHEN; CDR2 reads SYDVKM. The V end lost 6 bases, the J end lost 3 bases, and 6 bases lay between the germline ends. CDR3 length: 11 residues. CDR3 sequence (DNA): TGTGCCAGCAGAAGAGACTACGAGCAGTACTTC. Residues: CASRRDYEQYF.

Here the CDR3 reads CAISDRGLKNIQYF. In nucleotides, the CDR3 is TGTGCCATCAGTGACAGGGGGCTAAAAAACATTCAGTACTTC. This chain joins TRBV10-3 and TRBJ2-4; TRBD1 aligns across 8 bases. Germline CDR1 is ENHRY and CDR2 is SYGVKD. CDR3 length: 14 amino acids. The junction had 2 bases not matched to a gene; V was cut back by 3 bases and J by 4 bases.

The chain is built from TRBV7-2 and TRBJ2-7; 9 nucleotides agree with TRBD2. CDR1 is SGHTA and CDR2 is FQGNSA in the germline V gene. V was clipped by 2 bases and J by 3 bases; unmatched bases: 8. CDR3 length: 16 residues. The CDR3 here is CASSLSGLALNYEQYF. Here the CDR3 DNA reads TGTGCCAGCAGCTTAAGTGGACTAGCGCTTAACTACGAGCAGTACTTC. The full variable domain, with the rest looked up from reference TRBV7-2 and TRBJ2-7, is GAGVSQSPSNKVTEKGKDVELRCDPISGHTALYWYRQSLGQGLEFLIYFQGNSAPDKSGLPSDRFSAERTGGSVSTLTIQRTQQEDSAVYLCASSLSGLALNYEQYFGPGTRLTVT.

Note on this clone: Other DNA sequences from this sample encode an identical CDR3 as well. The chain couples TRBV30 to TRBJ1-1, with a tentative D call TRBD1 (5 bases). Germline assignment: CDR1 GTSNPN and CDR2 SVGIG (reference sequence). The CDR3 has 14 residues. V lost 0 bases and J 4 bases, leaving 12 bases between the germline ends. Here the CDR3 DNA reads TGTGCCTGGAGTGTACCAGGGTGGGTCACTGAAGCTTTCTTT. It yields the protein CAWSVPGWVTEAFF.

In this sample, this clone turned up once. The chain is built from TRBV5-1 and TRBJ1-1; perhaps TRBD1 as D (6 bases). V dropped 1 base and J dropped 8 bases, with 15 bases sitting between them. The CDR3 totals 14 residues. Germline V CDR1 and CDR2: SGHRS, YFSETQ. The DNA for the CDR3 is TGCGCCAGCAGCTTGTCCAGGGGAGGGTTGGAAGCTTTCTTT. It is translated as CASSLSRGGLEAFF.

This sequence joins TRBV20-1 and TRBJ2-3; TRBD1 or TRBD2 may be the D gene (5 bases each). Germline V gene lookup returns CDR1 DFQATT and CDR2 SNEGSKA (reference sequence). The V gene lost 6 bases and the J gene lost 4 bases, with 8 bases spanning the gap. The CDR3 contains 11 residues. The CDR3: CSAGTPDTQYF. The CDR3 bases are TGCAGTGCCGGGACCCCAGATACGCAGTATTTT.

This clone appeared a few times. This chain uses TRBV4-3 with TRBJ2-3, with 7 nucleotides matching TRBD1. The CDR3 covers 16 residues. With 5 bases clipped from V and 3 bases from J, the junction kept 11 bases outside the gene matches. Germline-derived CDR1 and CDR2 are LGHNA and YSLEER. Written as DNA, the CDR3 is TGCGCCAGCAGCGGGGGCAAGGGGGCTCGGACAGATACGCAGTATTTT. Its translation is CASSGGKGARTDTQYF.

As DNA, the CDR3 is TGCGCCAGCAGCCCTGGGGCAGTCGAGACTAATGAAAAACTGTTTTTT. Protein sequence: CASSPGAVETNEKLFF. The J gene is TRBJ1-4, the V gene TRBV5-1; a weak D match, TRBD1 (5 bases). This CDR3 region has 16 residues. V lost 4 bases, J lost 2 bases, and 15 bases lay in between. Germline lookup yields CDR1 SGHRS and CDR2 YFSETQ.

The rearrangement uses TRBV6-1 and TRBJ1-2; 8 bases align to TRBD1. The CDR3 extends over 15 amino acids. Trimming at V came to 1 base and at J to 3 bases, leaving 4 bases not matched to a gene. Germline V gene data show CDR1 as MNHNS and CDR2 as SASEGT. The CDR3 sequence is CASSEGGGQDYGYTF. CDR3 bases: TGTGCCAGCAGTGAAGGAGGGGGACAGGACTATGGCTACACCTTC.

The CDR3 nucleotides read TGTGCCAGCAGCCCTGGGGCGGACTCTGGAAACACCATATATTTT. Protein sequence: CASSPGADSGNTIYF. This rearrangement joins TRBV9 to TRBJ1-3, with a weak D call TRBD1 (5 bases). Germline V lookup: CDR1 SGDLS, CDR2 YYNGEE. Trimming cost V 4 bases and J 0 bases, with 11 bases left between them. The CDR3 runs to 15 residues.

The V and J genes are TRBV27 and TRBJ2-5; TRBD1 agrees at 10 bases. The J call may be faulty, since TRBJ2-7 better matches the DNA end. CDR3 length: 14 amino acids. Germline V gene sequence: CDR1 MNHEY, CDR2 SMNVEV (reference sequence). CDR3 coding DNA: TGTGCCAGCAGTTCTGGGACAGGGGTCCGCGAGCAGTACTTC. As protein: CASSSGTGVREQYF.

The CDR3 nucleotides are TGTGCCAGCAGCTTGTTGGGGGGCGCGTCCTACAATGAGCAGTTCTTC. Protein sequence: CASSLLGGASYNEQFF. The rearrangement links TRBV11-1 to TRBJ2-1; perhaps D is TRBD1 or TRBD2 (6 bases each). The CDR3 is 16 residues long. Germline V gene lookup returns CDR1 SGHAT and CDR2 FQDESV (reference sequence). V lost 3 bases and J lost 1, with 13 bases in between.

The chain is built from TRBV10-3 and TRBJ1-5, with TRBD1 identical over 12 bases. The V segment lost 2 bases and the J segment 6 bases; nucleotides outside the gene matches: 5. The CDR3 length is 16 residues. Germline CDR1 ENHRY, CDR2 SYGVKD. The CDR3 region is CAISETGTGGLQPQHF. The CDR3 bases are TGTGCCATCAGTGAGACCGGGACAGGGGGCCTTCAGCCCCAGCATTTT.

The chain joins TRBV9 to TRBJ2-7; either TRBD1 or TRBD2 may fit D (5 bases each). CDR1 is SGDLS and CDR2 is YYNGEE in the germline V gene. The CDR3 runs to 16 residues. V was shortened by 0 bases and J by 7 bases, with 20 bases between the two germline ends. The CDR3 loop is CASSVGARDGHREQYF. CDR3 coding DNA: TGTGCCAGCAGCGTAGGGGCGAGGGACGGGCATCGGGAGCAGTACTTC.

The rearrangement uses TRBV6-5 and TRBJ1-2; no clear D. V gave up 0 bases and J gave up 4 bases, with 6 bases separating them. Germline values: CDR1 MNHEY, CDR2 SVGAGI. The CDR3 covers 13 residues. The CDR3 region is CASSYSGIYGYTF. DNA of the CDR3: TGTGCCAGCAGTTACTCCGGTATCTATGGCTACACCTTC.

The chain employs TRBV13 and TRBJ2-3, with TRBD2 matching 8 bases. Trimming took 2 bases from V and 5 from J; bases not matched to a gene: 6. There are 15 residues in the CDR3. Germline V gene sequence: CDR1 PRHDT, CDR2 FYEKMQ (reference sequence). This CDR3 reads CASSLKLAVGDTQYF. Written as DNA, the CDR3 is TGTGCCAGCAGCTTAAAACTAGCGGTAGGAGATACGCAGTATTTT.

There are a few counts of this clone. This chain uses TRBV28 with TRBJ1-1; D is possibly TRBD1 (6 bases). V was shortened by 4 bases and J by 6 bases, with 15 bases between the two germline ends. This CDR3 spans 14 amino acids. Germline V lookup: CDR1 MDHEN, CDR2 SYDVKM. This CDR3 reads CASSSYDRSPEAFF. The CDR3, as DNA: TGTGCCAGCAGTTCATACGACAGGTCCCCTGAAGCTTTCTTT.

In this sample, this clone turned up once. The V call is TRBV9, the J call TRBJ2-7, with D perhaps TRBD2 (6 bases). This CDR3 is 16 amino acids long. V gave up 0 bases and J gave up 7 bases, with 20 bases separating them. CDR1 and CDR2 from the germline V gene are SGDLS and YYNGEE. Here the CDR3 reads CASSVGETGLVPEQYF. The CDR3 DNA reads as TGTGCCAGCAGCGTAGGAGAAACGGGACTCGTTCCAGAGCAGTACTTC.